The text below deals with one T cell receptor beta chain. The trim removed 3 bases at V and 8 bases at J, leaving 6 bases unmatched. CDR3 size: 15 residues. CDR1 KGHSH and CDR2 LQKENI come from the germline V gene. This entry is derived from a study of blood T cell repertoires in COVID-19. The overall study: COVID-19 samples from acute and convalescent phases originated in the United States, Italy and Spain. Sources were T cells, B-cell-depleted T cells, or PBMCs; the material itself was cDNA or gDNA.

Original analysis: Estimated nucleated cell counts came from reference gene primer amplification. The assay was immunoSEQ multiplex PCR, and TCRdb's table has in-frame clones only and misses some. V and J calls and clone size are copied from that table; D and trimming were computed from the DNA. The sample includes about 160,000 clones, roughly 93% of them seen just once. The source is a woman aged 50 to 60 with acute or convalescent COVID-19. This chain joins TRBV18 and TRBJ1-6; 8 nucleotides align to TRBD1. Material: peripheral blood. The DNA for the CDR3 is TGTGCCAGCTCACCCGGACAGGGTCAACATTCACCCCTCCACTTT. This gives the protein CASSPGQGQHSPLHF.